Each of the 30 T cell receptor beta chains below was sequenced from the same sample in a study of blood T cells in healthy people across ages. Sample-barcoded 5' priming and a J-beta primer mix drove a second PCR of 7 to 11 cycles. MiXCR, applied by TCRdb to the 5' RACE reads, yields one record per CDR3 protein. This table has hundreds of thousands of distinct CDR3 sequences, over 40% appearing once. The material sequenced was blood. These TCRs come from a man at least 80 years old in good health.

This clonotype occurred a few times. V and J are TRBV18 and TRBJ2-3; no clear D. The CDR3 is 15 residues long. CDR1 KGHSH and CDR2 LQKENI come from the germline V gene. Trimming pared 3 bases from V and 7 bases from J, leaving 17 bases between. The CDR3 DNA follows: TGTGCCAGCTCACCCGAGAACGGACCTGAGAATACGCAGTATTTT. Amino acid sequence: CASSPENGPENTQYF.

This clonotype was recorded a few times. CDR3 bases: TGTGCCAGCAGCCAAGTCGGGCCCCAGGACCTCGTCGCCTCGTACTACAATGAGCAGTTCTTC. Amino acids: CASSQVGPQDLVASYYNEQFF. The chain links TRBV3-1 to TRBJ2-1; D ambiguous. The CDR3 sequence is 21 residues long. V gave up 1 base and J gave up 3 bases, with 28 bases separating them. CDR1 and CDR2 (germline): LGHDT, YNNKEL (reference sequence).

Worth noting for this clonotype: Just one base apart from a much larger clone, this may be a read error. The chain couples TRBV4-2 to TRBJ2-5, with 7 bases identical to TRBD2. CDR3 length: 15 residues. J was trimmed by 11 bases and V by 0 bases; bases with no gene match: 12. Germline V gene lookup returns CDR1 LGHNA and CDR2 YNFKEQ. CDR3: CASSQERGTYDEQYF. For the CDR3, the DNA is TGTGCCAGCAGCCAAGAGCGGGGGACCTACGATGAGCAGTACTTC.

This chain uses TRBV2 with TRBJ1-6, with D unclear. V lost 8 bases and J 7 bases, leaving 15 bases between the germline ends. This CDR3 has 14 residues. Per germline, CDR1 SNHLY and CDR2 FYNNEI. The CDR3 DNA sequence: TGTGCCAGCTACCTTAGGCTCGGGAATTCACCCCTCCACTTT. It specifies CASYLRLGNSPLHF.

This clonotype was seen at least ten times. V is TRBV10-3 and J is TRBJ2-5, with a tentative D call TRBD2 (5 bases). The CDR3 totals 13 residues. The germline V and J ends were trimmed by 4 bases and 3 bases, with 9 bases remaining between them. CDR1 and CDR2 (germline): ENHRY, SYGVKD. The CDR3 region has the DNA TGTGCCATCAGTGCCCCGGGGAAAGAGACCCAGTACTTC. Its translation is CAISAPGKETQYF.

This clonotype was recorded a few times. This chain connects TRBV24-1 to TRBJ2-1; 11 bases align to TRBD2. The V segment lost 3 bases and the J segment 1 base; nucleotides outside the gene matches: 4. The CDR3 sequence is 17 residues long. Germline CDR1 reads KGHDR; CDR2 reads SFDVKD. The CDR3 protein is CATSDPGLAASYNEQFF. CDR3 sequence (DNA): TGTGCCACCAGTGATCCGGGACTAGCGGCTTCCTACAATGAGCAGTTCTTC.

This clonotype turned up a few times. The V call is TRBV3-1, the J call TRBJ2-1, with 7 bases lining up with TRBD2. The CDR3 has 14 residues. Germline V lookup: CDR1 LGHDT, CDR2 YNNKEL (reference sequence). The trim removed 0 bases at V and 6 bases at J, leaving 2 bases unmatched. The CDR3 is CASSQELAPNEQFF. CDR3 bases: TGTGCCAGCAGCCAAGAACTAGCGCCCAATGAGCAGTTCTTC.

The CDR3 here is CASSPGGSGRIEQYF. The CDR3 bases are TGTGCCAGCAGCCCGGGGGGTAGCGGGAGGATCGAGCAGTACTTC. The chain couples TRBV7-3 to TRBJ2-7; 10 nucleotides match TRBD2. Germline V lookup: CDR1 SGHTA, CDR2 FQGTGA. Losses at the gene ends were 5 bases for V and 6 bases for J; bases not matched to a gene: 10. There are 15 residues in the CDR3.

V is TRBV20-1 and J is TRBJ1-2; D perhaps matches TRBD1 (5 bases). The germline V gene encodes CDR1 DFQATT and CDR2 SNEGSKA (reference sequence). Trimming stripped 8 bases from V and 0 bases from J, with 10 bases between. The CDR3 runs 12 residues. CDR3 amino acids: CSNRRSNYGYTF. CDR3 nucleotides: TGCAGTAACAGGCGTTCTAACTATGGCTACACCTTC.

This clonotype was recorded at least ten times. V usage is TRBV3-1 and J usage is TRBJ1-1; D not certain. Germline V CDR1 and CDR2: LGHDT, YNNKEL (reference sequence). V dropped 4 bases and J dropped 1 base, with 7 bases sitting between them. CDR3 size: 13 residues. As DNA, the CDR3 is TGTGCCAGCAGCCGAGGAAGGAACACTGAAGCTTTCTTT. Translation gives CASSRGRNTEAFF.

Concerning this clonotype itself: A much larger clone differs from this one at a single base, so this may be a read error. V gene TRBV5-1 combines with J gene TRBJ2-7, with D perhaps TRBD2 (5 bases). Trimming took off 0 bases at V and 7 bases at J, with 14 bases between the two ends. The CDR3 sequence is 14 residues long. Germline lookup yields CDR1 SGHRS and CDR2 YFSETQ. In DNA form, the CDR3 reads TGCGCCAGCAGCTTGGCCCTAGTCGGGGATGAGCAGTACTTC. It is translated as CASSLALVGDEQYF.

As concerns this clonotype: This may be a read error, as it is one base from a much larger clone. The rearrangement uses TRBV27 and TRBJ2-5; no clear D gene. The CDR3 sequence is 11 residues long. V was cut by 10 bases and J by 11 bases, with 17 bases left in between. Per the germline V gene, CDR1 is MNHEY and CDR2 is SMNVEV (reference sequence). The DNA of the CDR3 is TGTGCCACCCTTTTCGGGCGTGAGCAGTACTTC. Translated: CATLFGREQYF.

This clonotype was seen only a few times. At one of its ends the junction is not consistent with the germline gene, which may arise from a read error. The V call is TRBV4-2, the J call TRBJ1-3; D is undetermined. CDR3 length: 16 residues. Germline V lookup: CDR1 LGHNA, CDR2 YNFKEQ. CDR3 nucleotides: TGTGCCAGCAGTCAAGATAATGGGGTTTCTGGAAACACCATATATTTT. It encodes CASSQDNGVSGNTIYF.

The chain's CDR3 is CSVSGGPGYTF. The CDR3 DNA is TGCAGTGTATCCGGGGGCCCTGGCTACACCTTC. The rearrangement uses TRBV20-1 and TRBJ1-2; a possible D gene is TRBD1 (6 bases). Germline V CDR1 and CDR2: DFQATT, SNEGSKA (reference sequence). This CDR3 is 11 amino acids long. V dropped 7 bases and J dropped 7 bases, with 13 bases sitting between them.

This chain uses TRBV4-3 with TRBJ2-1, with 7 bases matching TRBD2. V was clipped by 0 bases and J by 10 bases; unmatched bases: 15. Germline CDR1 and CDR2: LGHNA and YSLEER. The CDR3 runs to 17 residues. Here the CDR3 reads CASSQDSGAGASKEQFF. The CDR3 coding sequence is TGCGCCAGCAGCCAAGATTCCGGGGCGGGAGCCTCCAAGGAGCAGTTCTTC.

This clonotype was detected only a few times. CDR3 sequence reads: CASSLAPGSSMGETQYF. As DNA, the CDR3 is TGTGCCAGCAGCTTAGCCCCAGGTTCATCGATGGGAGAGACCCAGTACTTC. The chain couples TRBV7-2 to TRBJ2-5, with D uncertain. The V gene's germline CDR1 is SGHTA and CDR2 FQGNSA. The V gene lost 0 bases and the J gene lost 4 bases, with 18 bases spanning the gap. There are 17 residues in the CDR3.

This clonotype has a handful of counts. The rearrangement links TRBV25-1 to TRBJ2-5; D is unclear. Germline V gives CDR1 MGHDK, CDR2 SYGVNS. With 3 bases removed from V and 5 bases from J, the gap between germline ends came to 10 bases. This CDR3 has 13 amino acids. The CDR3 coding sequence is TGTGCCAGCAGTGATGGGCCCCGGGAGACCCAGTACTTC. It codes for CASSDGPRETQYF.

This clonotype was seen only a few times. V usage is TRBV29-1 and J usage is TRBJ1-5; TRBD1 might be the D (5 bases). The V end lost 2 bases, the J end lost 9 bases, and 17 bases lay between the germline ends. This CDR3 contains 14 residues. Germline CDR1 and CDR2: SQVTM and ANQGSEA. CDR3 amino acids: CSVESRQGGGPQHF. DNA of the CDR3: TGCAGCGTTGAAAGTCGGCAGGGCGGCGGGCCCCAGCATTTT.

V gene TRBV20-1 combines with J gene TRBJ2-1; D call uncertain. The CDR3 contains 13 residues. Trimming left V 5 bases short and J 1 base short, with 9 bases between. The V gene's germline CDR1 is DFQATT and CDR2 SNEGSKA (reference sequence). CDR3 nucleotide sequence: TGCAGTGCTCCAGCAAATTCCTACAATGAGCAGTTCTTC. The encoded protein is CSAPANSYNEQFF.

This chain uses TRBV18 with TRBJ2-1; 9 nucleotides agree with TRBD1. CDR3 length: 15 residues. V was pared by 3 bases and J by 6 bases, with 6 bases of the junction left unmatched. CDR1 is KGHSH, CDR2 LQKENI, per germline. The CDR3 here is CASSPGQGLSNEQFF. The CDR3 DNA reads TGTGCCAGCTCACCGGGACAGGGTTTATCCAATGAGCAGTTCTTC.

This clonotype was observed a single time. V and J are TRBV6-5 and TRBJ2-7; tentatively, D is TRBD1 or TRBD2 (5 bases each). This CDR3 is 15 amino acids long. Looked up from germline, CDR1 is MNHEY and CDR2 is SVGAGI. The ends were cut back, 2 bases at V and 7 bases at J, with 18 bases in the middle. CDR3 in amino acids: CASSYTGTATTEQYF. As DNA, the CDR3 is TGTGCCAGCAGTTACACTGGGACCGCTACCACGGAGCAGTACTTC.

The table lists this clonotype with a few counts. The chain couples TRBV10-3 to TRBJ2-7; 7 nucleotides agree with TRBD1. The CDR3 totals 15 residues. The germline V gene encodes CDR1 ENHRY and CDR2 SYGVKD. The junction had 3 bases not matched to a gene; V was cut back by 0 bases and J by 1 base. The CDR3 DNA sequence: TGTGCCATCAGTGAGTCGTCCAGGGGGTCCTACGAGCAGTACTTC. This gives the protein CAISESSRGSYEQYF.

The chain recombines TRBV9 with TRBJ2-7; no definite D call. Germline CDR1 and CDR2: SGDLS and YYNGEE. V was cut by 0 bases and J by 3 bases, with 13 bases left in between. The CDR3 is 15 amino acids. In DNA, the CDR3 is TGTGCCAGCAGCGTAGAGGCCGATCCCTTCTACGAGCAGTACTTC. It encodes CASSVEADPFYEQYF.

This chain connects TRBV28 to TRBJ1-2, with D possibly being TRBD1 (6 bases). The V gene's germline CDR1 is MDHEN and CDR2 SYDVKM. The CDR3 spans 15 residues. V was shortened by 11 bases and J by 5 bases, with 24 bases between the two germline ends. The CDR3 DNA is TGTGCCGGCATCCCTTCGGACAGTTCCCGATATGGCTACACCTTC. Translated: CAGIPSDSSRYGYTF.

This clonotype has just a few counts. V and J are TRBV20-1 and TRBJ2-5; D gene uncertain. The CDR3 extends over 14 amino acids. The germline V gene has CDR1 DFQATT and CDR2 SNEGSKA (reference sequence). Deletions cut 0 bases from V and 4 bases from J, with 12 bases between. The DNA of the CDR3 is TGCAGTGCTAGAGATACCGGTCTTCGAGAGACCCAGTACTTC. This sequence encodes CSARDTGLRETQYF.

This clonotype was detected once. The chain carries TRBV27 and TRBJ1-5; weak D call: TRBD1 (5 bases). The germline V gene has CDR1 MNHEY and CDR2 SMNVEV (reference sequence). With 6 bases removed from V and 1 base from J, the gap between germline ends came to 16 bases. The CDR3 runs to 16 residues. The CDR3 loop is CASSSLAGRSNQPQHF. In DNA, the CDR3 is TGTGCCAGCAGCTCTTTGGCGGGACGGAGCAATCAGCCCCAGCATTTT.

The chain employs TRBV20-1 and TRBJ2-2; D is undetermined. The CDR3 extends over 15 amino acids. The germline V gene encodes CDR1 DFQATT and CDR2 SNEGSKA (reference sequence). Trimming left V 0 bases short and J 1 base short, with 9 bases between. The CDR3 DNA sequence: TGCAGTGCTAGAGATCTTCAGGAGAACACCGGGGAGCTGTTTTTT. Its translation: CSARDLQENTGELFF.

CDR3 loop: CANRGGGNYGYTF. DNA for the CDR3: TGTGCCAACAGGGGGGGGGGCAACTATGGCTACACCTTC. The chain combines TRBV28 with TRBJ1-2; TRBD1 agrees at 8 bases. This CDR3 has 13 residues. The trim removed 10 bases at V and 2 bases at J, leaving 6 bases unmatched. Germline V gene data show CDR1 as MDHEN and CDR2 as SYDVKM.

This chain uses TRBV11-3 with TRBJ2-5; D perhaps matches TRBD1 (5 bases). The V gene lost 3 bases and the J gene lost 2 bases, with 10 bases spanning the gap. Germline-derived CDR1 and CDR2 are SGHNT and YENEEA. This CDR3 has 14 residues. The CDR3 sequence is CASSLNGAQETQYF. DNA for the CDR3: TGTGCCAGCAGCTTGAATGGGGCGCAAGAGACCCAGTACTTC.

This clonotype was seen a handful of times. This chain uses TRBV18 with TRBJ2-5; 7 nucleotides match TRBD1. J gave up 1 base and V 1 base, and 3 bases lay outside the gene matches. CDR1 is KGHSH, CDR2 LQKENI, per germline. The CDR3 length is 15 residues. The CDR3 loop is CASSPQGAVQETQYF. The CDR3 nucleotides are TGTGCCAGCTCACCACAGGGGGCCGTCCAAGAGACCCAGTACTTC. The variable domain in full, with the rest retrieved from reference TRBV18 and TRBJ2-5, is NAGVMQNPRHLVRRRGQEARLRCSPMKGHSHVYWYRQLPEEGLKFMVYLQKENIIDESGMPKERFSAEFPKEGPSILRIQQVVRGDSAAYFCASSPQGAVQETQYFGPGTRLLVL.